One sample yielded the 9 T cell receptor beta chains listed below, sequenced in a study of post-analysis software for immune sequencing data. Study-wide results and limits: Controls had lower frequencies than patients of a handful of TRBV segments, which included TRBV5-6, TRBV5-1 and TRBV20-1.

These TCRs' antigens remain unknown. Unique molecular identifiers were built into the TCR beta cDNA libraries. TCRdb reprocessed the PCR reads via MiXCR and lists one record per CDR3 protein. The sample consists of around 200,000 distinct CDR3 sequences, 29% of them appearing once. Sequences were obtained from blood. These receptors were taken from a girl aged 2-17 years with multiple sclerosis.

This clonotype was counted many times. The V and J genes are TRBV20-1 and TRBJ2-3; D ambiguous. This CDR3 spans 12 amino acids. Trimming shortened V by 3 bases and J by 6 bases, and 10 bases separated the two germline ends. Germline V lookup: CDR1 DFQATT, CDR2 SNEGSKA (reference sequence). CDR3 protein: CSASPTLDTQYF. Written as DNA, the CDR3 is TGCAGTGCTAGTCCCACCCTTGATACGCAGTATTTT.

This clonotype was counted a few times. The chain couples TRBV7-2 to TRBJ2-5, with 13 positions matching TRBD2. Germline V CDR1 and CDR2: SGHTA, FQGNSA. The CDR3 sequence is 15 residues long. Germline trimming cut 6 bases from V and 5 bases from J; bases unmatched to any gene: 6. CDR3 residues: CASSYPLAGGETQYF. CDR3 in DNA: TGTGCCAGCAGTTACCCACTAGCGGGAGGGGAGACCCAGTACTTC.

This chain connects TRBV3-1 to TRBJ2-1; 9 bases match TRBD2. V lost 4 bases, J lost 9 bases, and 16 bases stayed unmatched. The germline V gene has CDR1 LGHDT and CDR2 YNNKEL (reference sequence). The CDR3 is 17 residues long. The CDR3 sequence: CASSLTGTSFGRAEQFF. The CDR3 bases are TGTGCCAGCAGCCTTACCGGGACTAGCTTCGGGAGGGCTGAGCAGTTCTTC.

This clonotype was detected many times. The chain has TRBV5-1 and TRBJ2-7; D is uncertain. V was pared by 3 bases and J by 2 bases, with 15 bases between. CDR1 and CDR2 (germline): SGHRS, YFSETQ. This CDR3 comprises 15 residues. The CDR3 spells CASSSEPGPTYEQYF. CDR3 coding DNA: TGCGCCAGCAGCTCGGAACCGGGCCCCACCTACGAGCAGTACTTC.

The V gene is TRBV20-1, the J gene TRBJ2-2; D not resolved. This CDR3 is 15 amino acids long. V shed 5 bases and J shed 1 base, with 14 bases lying between them. Germline V gene sequence: CDR1 DFQATT, CDR2 SNEGSKA (reference sequence). The CDR3 nucleotides are TGCAGTGCTCCAGTAACCGGTAGGAACACCGGGGAGCTGTTTTTT. Translation: CSAPVTGRNTGELFF.

This clonotype was recorded at least ten times. The chain joins TRBV29-1 to TRBJ2-3, with D possibly TRBD2 on 6 matching bases. V gave up 6 bases and J gave up 0 bases, with 22 bases separating them. This CDR3 is built from 17 residues. The germline CDR1 and CDR2 sequences are SQVTM and ANQGSEA. The CDR3 here is CSVVLPGGAPSTDTQYF. The CDR3 nucleotides are TGCAGCGTGGTTCTTCCTGGCGGGGCCCCTAGCACAGATACGCAGTATTTT.

In its sample, this clonotype was seen many times. One end of the junction varies from germline; a read error may be responsible. The chain couples TRBV12-3 or TRBV12-4 to TRBJ2-3; 8 bases map to TRBD1. The length of the CDR3 is 13 residues. CDR3 in DNA: TGTGCCAGCAGGACAGGGGCCACAGATATGCAGTATTTT. Its protein is CASRTGATDMQYF.

The chain has TRBV28 and TRBJ1-3, with TRBD1 identical over 8 bases. The V segment lost 5 bases and the J segment 0 bases; nucleotides outside the gene matches: 6. Germline CDR1 reads MDHEN; CDR2 reads SYDVKM. This CDR3 spans 16 amino acids. CDR3 residues: CASSPGTGFSGNTIYF. The DNA for the CDR3 is TGTGCCAGCAGTCCGGGGACAGGATTCTCTGGAAACACCATATATTTT. Supplemented by reference TRBV28 and TRBJ1-3, the full variable domain reads DVKVTQSSRYLVKRTGEKVFLECVQDMDHENMFWYRQDPGLGLRLIYFSYDVKMKEKGDIPEGYSVSREKKERFSLILESASTNQTSMYLCASSPGTGFSGNTIYFGEGSWLTVV.

Ten or more counts support this clonotype. The genes are TRBV20-1 and TRBJ1-4, with 7 positions matching TRBD1. CDR1 is DFQATT and CDR2 is SNEGSKA in the germline V gene (reference sequence). V lost 5 bases and J lost 2; bases outside the gene matches: 2. This CDR3 is 13 amino acids long. This CDR3 reads CSASDRTNEKLFF. In DNA, the CDR3 is TGCAGTGCTTCGGACAGGACTAATGAAAAACTGTTTTTT.